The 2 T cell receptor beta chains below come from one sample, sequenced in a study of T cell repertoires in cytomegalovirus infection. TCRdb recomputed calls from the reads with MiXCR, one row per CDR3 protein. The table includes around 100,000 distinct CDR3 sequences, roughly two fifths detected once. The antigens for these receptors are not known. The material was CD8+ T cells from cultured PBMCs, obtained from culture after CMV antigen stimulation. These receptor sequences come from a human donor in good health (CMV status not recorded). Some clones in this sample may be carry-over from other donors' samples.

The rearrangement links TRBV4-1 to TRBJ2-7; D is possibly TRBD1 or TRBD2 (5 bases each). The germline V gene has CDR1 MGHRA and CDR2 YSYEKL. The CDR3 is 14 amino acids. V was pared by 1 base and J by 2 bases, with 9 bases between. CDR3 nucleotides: TGCGCCAGCAGCCAAGCCCGAGGGGCCTACGAGCAGTACTTC. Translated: CASSQARGAYEQYF.

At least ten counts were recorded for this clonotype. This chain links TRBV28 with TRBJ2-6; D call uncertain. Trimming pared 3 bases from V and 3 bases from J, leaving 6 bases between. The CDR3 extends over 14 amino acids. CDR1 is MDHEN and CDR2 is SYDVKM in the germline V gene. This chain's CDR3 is CASSLIVGANVLTF. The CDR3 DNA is TGTGCCAGCAGTTTGATAGTTGGGGCCAACGTCCTGACTTTC.